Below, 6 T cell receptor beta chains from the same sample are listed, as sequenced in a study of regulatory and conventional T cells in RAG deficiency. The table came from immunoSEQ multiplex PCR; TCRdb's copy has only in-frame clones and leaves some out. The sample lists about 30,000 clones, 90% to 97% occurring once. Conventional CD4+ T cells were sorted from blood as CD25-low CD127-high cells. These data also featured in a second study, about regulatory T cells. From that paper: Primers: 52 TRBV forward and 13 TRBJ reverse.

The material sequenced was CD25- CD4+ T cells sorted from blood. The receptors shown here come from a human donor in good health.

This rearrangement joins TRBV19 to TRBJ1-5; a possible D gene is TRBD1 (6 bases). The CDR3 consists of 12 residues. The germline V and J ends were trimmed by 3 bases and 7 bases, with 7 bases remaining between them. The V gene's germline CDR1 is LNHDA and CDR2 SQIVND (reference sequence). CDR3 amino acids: CASSMGAQPQHF. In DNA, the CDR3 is TGTGCCAGTAGTATGGGGGCACAGCCCCAGCATTTT. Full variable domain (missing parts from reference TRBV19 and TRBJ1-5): DGGITQSPKYLFRKEGQNVTLSCEQNLNHDAMYWYRQDPGQGLRLIYYSQIVNDFQKGDIAEGYSVSREKKESFPLTVTSAQKNPTAFYLCASSMGAQPQHFGDGTRLSIL.

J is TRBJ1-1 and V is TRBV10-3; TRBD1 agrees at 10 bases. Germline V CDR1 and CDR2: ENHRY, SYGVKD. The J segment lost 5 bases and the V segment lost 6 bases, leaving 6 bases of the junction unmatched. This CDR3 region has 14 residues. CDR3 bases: TGTGCCATCAGCGGGACAGGGGCAGGGACTGAAGCTTTCTTT. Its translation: CAISGTGAGTEAFF.

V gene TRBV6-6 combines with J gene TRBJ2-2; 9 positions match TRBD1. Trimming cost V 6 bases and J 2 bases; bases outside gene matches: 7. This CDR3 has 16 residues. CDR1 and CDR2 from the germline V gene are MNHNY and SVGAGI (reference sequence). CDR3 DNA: TGTGCCAGCAGCCAACAGGGGGCCTTAAACACCGGGGAGCTGTTTTTT. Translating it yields CASSQQGALNTGELFF.

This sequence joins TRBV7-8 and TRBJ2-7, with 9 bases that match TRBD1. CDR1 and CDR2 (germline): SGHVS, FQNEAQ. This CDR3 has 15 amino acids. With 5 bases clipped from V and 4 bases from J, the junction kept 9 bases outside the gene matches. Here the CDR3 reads CASSHPGTGSYEQYF. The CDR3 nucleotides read TGTGCCAGCAGCCATCCCGGGACAGGGAGTTACGAGCAGTACTTC.

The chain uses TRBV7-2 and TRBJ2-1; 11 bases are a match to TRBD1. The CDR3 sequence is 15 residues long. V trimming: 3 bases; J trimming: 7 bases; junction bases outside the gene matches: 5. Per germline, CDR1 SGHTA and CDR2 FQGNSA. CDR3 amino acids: CASSFPGTGGNEQFF. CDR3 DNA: TGTGCCAGCAGCTTCCCCGGGACAGGGGGAAATGAGCAGTTCTTC. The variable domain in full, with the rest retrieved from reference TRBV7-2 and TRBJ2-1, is GAGVSQSPSNKVTEKGKDVELRCDPISGHTALYWYRQSLGQGLEFLIYFQGNSAPDKSGLPSDRFSAERTGGSVSTLTIQRTQQEDSAVYLCASSFPGTGGNEQFFGPGTRLTVL.

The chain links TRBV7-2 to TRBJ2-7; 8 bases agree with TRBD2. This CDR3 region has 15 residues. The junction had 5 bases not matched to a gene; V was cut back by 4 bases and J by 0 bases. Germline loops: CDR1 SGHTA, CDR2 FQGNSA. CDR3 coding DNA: TGTGCCAGCAGCTCTAAGCGGGGGAACTCCTACGAGCAGTACTTC. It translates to CASSSKRGNSYEQYF.